This passage covers 18 T cell receptor beta chains from one sample sequenced in a study of blood T cell repertoires in COVID-19 (dated by TCRdb to the early 2020s). Library generation was performed with the immunoSEQ multiplex PCR assay. Here the immuneACCESS table is served through TCRdb, limited to in-frame sequences with V and J called. Missing clones are a known gap in these copies; in checked studies unresolved V genes cover under half, and the rest lacks a known reason. The sample table holds around 390,000 clones, of which approximately 90% were seen once. The ten largest make up approximately 9.3% of the sample. Sequenced: PBMCs or T cells enriched from blood (not recorded which). The receptors here all came from a woman between 50 and 59 years old who had recovered from COVID-19.

The gene calls are TRBV2 and TRBJ1-6, with D possibly matching TRBD1 (5 bases). The CDR3 runs 15 residues. Germline CDR1 SNHLY, CDR2 FYNNEI. V was trimmed by 6 bases and J by 9 bases, leaving 18 bases between them. The CDR3: CASRAGMGQISPLHF. In DNA, the CDR3 is TGTGCCAGCAGAGCCGGCATGGGGCAGATTTCACCCCTCCACTTT.

The V call is TRBV6-5, the J call TRBJ2-6; no definite D call. V was shortened by 5 bases and J by 0 bases, with 5 bases between the two germline ends. Germline CDR1 is MNHEY and CDR2 is SVGAGI. The CDR3 contains 14 residues. The CDR3 sequence: CASSPSSGANVLTF. As DNA, the CDR3 is TGTGCCAGCAGTCCGAGCTCTGGGGCCAACGTCCTGACTTTC.

V and J are TRBV5-1 and TRBJ2-7; 7 bases match TRBD1. CDR1 and CDR2 (germline): SGHRS, YFSETQ. V lost 0 bases to trimming and J lost 2 bases; unmatched junction nucleotides: 5. The CDR3 has 15 residues. The CDR3 DNA is TGCGCCAGCAGCTTGGGGACAGGCCTCACCTACGAGCAGTACTTC. Protein product: CASSLGTGLTYEQYF.

This clone occurred once. J is TRBJ1-6 and V is TRBV7-6; D perhaps matches TRBD1 (5 bases). Germline assignment: CDR1 SGHVS and CDR2 FNYEAQ. V was clipped by 6 bases and J by 10 bases, with 16 bases between them. CDR3 length: 14 residues. The CDR3 DNA reads as TGTGCCAGCAGACCAGGGACGGGGGGGTCACCCCTCCACTTT. Protein sequence: CASRPGTGGSPLHF.

The chain links TRBV13 to TRBJ2-7, with TRBD1 identical over 8 bases. V lost 4 bases and J lost 3; bases outside the gene matches: 8. The germline gives CDR1 PRHDT, CDR2 FYEKMQ (reference sequence). CDR3 length equals 15 residues. The CDR3 DNA reads as TGTGCCAGCAGCTCCACCCGGACAGGGAACTACGAGCAGTACTTC. Protein: CASSSTRTGNYEQYF.

The rearrangement links TRBV7-2 to TRBJ1-1; D is ambiguous. CDR1 is SGHTA, CDR2 FQGNSA, per germline. The CDR3 extends over 14 amino acids. V lost 5 bases and J lost 1, with 11 bases in between. CDR3 nucleotides: TGTGCCAGCAGCGTACACGCCACGAACACTGAAGCTTTCTTT. As protein: CASSVHATNTEAFF.

This chain uses TRBV7-2 with TRBJ1-2; no definite D call. This CDR3 is 15 amino acids long. The V end lost 3 bases, the J end lost 6 bases, and 17 bases lay between the germline ends. The germline CDR1 and CDR2 sequences are SGHTA and FQGNSA. The CDR3 DNA is TGTGCCAGCAGCTTTTATAAGGCCCCGGCGGATGGCTACACCTTC. Amino acid sequence: CASSFYKAPADGYTF.

This rearrangement joins TRBV5-1 to TRBJ2-6, with D unresolved. This CDR3 has 18 residues. Trimming left V 0 bases short and J 1 base short, with 14 bases between. The V gene's germline CDR1 is SGHRS and CDR2 YFSETQ. The CDR3 DNA follows: TGCGCCAGCAGCTTGGTCTTAGTTTTGAGTTCTGGGGCCAACGTCCTGACTTTC. Protein product: CASSLVLVLSSGANVLTF.

The genes are TRBV3-1 (or the pseudogene TRBV3-2) and TRBJ1-2; a possible D gene is TRBD1 (5 bases). From germline, CDR1 is LGHDT and CDR2 YNNKEL (reference sequence). CDR3 size: 12 residues. Trimming shortened V by 8 bases and J by 8 bases, and 15 bases separated the two germline ends. The CDR3 sequence is CASSSQGVGYTF. CDR3 coding DNA: TGTGCCAGCTCGTCTCAGGGTGTGGGCTACACCTTC.

The chain joins TRBV20-1 to TRBJ1-2; D is unresolved. From germline, CDR1 is DFQATT and CDR2 SNEGSKA (reference sequence). This CDR3 has 11 amino acids. The CDR3 bases are TGCGGATCGTTGGTGGACTTTAGCTACACCTTC. It yields the protein CGSLVDFSYTF.

The chain recombines TRBV5-1 with TRBJ1-1; D might be TRBD1 (5 bases). There are 15 residues in the CDR3. With 3 bases removed from V and 1 base from J, the gap between germline ends came to 13 bases. The germline V gene encodes CDR1 SGHRS and CDR2 YFSETQ. CDR3: CASSSSGSWNTEAFF. The CDR3 DNA is TGCGCCAGCAGCTCCTCAGGGTCGTGGAACACTGAAGCTTTCTTT.

The rearrangement joins TRBV7-2 to TRBJ1-6; 9 bases fit TRBD1. Germline V gene data show CDR1 as SGHTA and CDR2 as FQGNSA. There are 16 residues in the CDR3. J lost 4 bases, V lost 6 bases, and 7 bases had no gene match. Here the CDR3 reads CASSRDRDLYNSPLHF. In nucleotides, the CDR3 is TGTGCCAGCAGTCGGGACAGGGACCTATATAATTCACCCCTCCACTTT.

The chain joins TRBV7-2 to TRBJ2-3; TRBD2 matches 8 bases. V was pared by 5 bases and J by 1 base, with 2 bases of the junction left unmatched. The V gene's germline CDR1 is SGHTA and CDR2 FQGNSA. The CDR3 is 14 residues long. The CDR3 bases are TGTGCCAGCAGCACAGCGGGGGGCACAGATACGCAGTATTTT. As protein: CASSTAGGTDTQYF.

V gene TRBV6-5 combines with J gene TRBJ1-4; tentative D call: TRBD1 (6 bases). This CDR3 is 13 amino acids long. Germline CDR1 reads MNHEY; CDR2 reads SVGAGI. The germline V and J ends were trimmed by 9 bases and 2 bases, with 10 bases remaining between them. The CDR3 nucleotides are TGTGCCAGGAGGGGGGGTACTAATGAAAAACTGTTTTTT. It is translated as CARRGGTNEKLFF.

As regards this clone: Other nucleotide sequences in the sample specify the same CDR3. V usage is TRBV28 and J usage is TRBJ1-3; D gene unclear. Trimming cost V 3 bases and J 0 bases, with 3 bases left between them. The length of the CDR3 is 13 residues. CDR1 is MDHEN, CDR2 SYDVKM, per germline. The CDR3 coding sequence is TGTGCCAGCAGTTTCCTCTCTGGAAACACCATATATTTT. Translating gives CASSFLSGNTIYF.

The chain recombines TRBV5-4 with TRBJ2-1; 12 bases are shared with TRBD2. Unmatched junction bases numbered 14, after V lost 0 bases and J lost 7 bases. Germline values: CDR1 SGHNT, CDR2 YYREEE (reference sequence). CDR3 size: 19 residues. CDR3 residues: CASSLDFSSSGGAENEQFF. The CDR3 bases are TGTGCCAGCAGCTTGGACTTCTCTTCTAGCGGGGGGGCGGAGAATGAGCAGTTCTTC.

The rearrangement links TRBV7-2 to TRBJ1-2; TRBD1 matches 8 bases. The germline CDR1 and CDR2 sequences are SGHTA and FQGNSA. J was trimmed by 5 bases and V by 0 bases; bases with no gene match: 8. The CDR3 sequence is 16 residues long. CDR3 coding DNA: TGTGCCAGCAGCTTAGCCCATGGACAGGGTGGGTATGGCTACACCTTC. The encoded protein is CASSLAHGQGGYGYTF.

A single count supports this clone. The chain is built from TRBV5-1 and TRBJ2-1; TRBD2 agrees at 9 bases. Germline V gene lookup returns CDR1 SGHRS and CDR2 YFSETQ. The V segment lost 1 base and the J segment 9 bases; nucleotides outside the gene matches: 11. The CDR3 sequence is 16 residues long. DNA for the CDR3: TGCGCCAGCAGCTTGACTGTCGGGGCGGGAGGGGGTGAGCAGTTCTTC. It encodes CASSLTVGAGGGEQFF.